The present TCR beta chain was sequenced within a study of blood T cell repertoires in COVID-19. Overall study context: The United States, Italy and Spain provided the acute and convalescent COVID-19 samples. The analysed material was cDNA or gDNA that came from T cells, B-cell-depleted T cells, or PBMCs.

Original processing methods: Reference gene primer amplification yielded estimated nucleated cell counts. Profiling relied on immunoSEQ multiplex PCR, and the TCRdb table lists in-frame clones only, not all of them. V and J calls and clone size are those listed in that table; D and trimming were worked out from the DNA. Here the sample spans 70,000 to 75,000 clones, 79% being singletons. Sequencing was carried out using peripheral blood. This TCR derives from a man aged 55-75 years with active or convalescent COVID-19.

CDR3 in DNA: TGCGCCAGCTGTTTGGGGGCCGGCTACGAGCAGTACTTC. The encoded protein is CASCLGAGYEQYF. This sequence joins TRBV5-1 and TRBJ2-7; tentatively, D is TRBD1 (6 bases). This CDR3 is built from 13 residues. Germline V gene sequence: CDR1 SGHRS, CDR2 YFSETQ. Trimming pared 7 bases from V and 3 bases from J, leaving 14 bases between.